This is a list of T cell receptor beta chains from one sample in a study of cytomegalovirus exposure and HLA in healthy donors. Assay used: immunoSEQ multiplex PCR; TCRdb lists only in-frame clones, some missing. The sample has 100,000 to 150,000 clones; 75% to 90% are singletons. Input material: PBMCs. Every receptor here comes from a man aged 18 to 35 in good health and CMV-seropositive. Each CDR3 is given without its conserved first and last residue. The order of the fields is CDR3 protein, J gene, clone size, CDR3 length, D gene, V gene. A D gene is named only where the DNA matches it firmly. Rows may omit the clone size; those that give it use once, few, many or a size class.

cdr3_aa: ASKVGDRGIDSPLH
j_call: TRBJ1-6
clone_size: -
cdr3_length: 14
d_call: TRBD1
v_call: TRBV19

cdr3_aa: ASSPDPGLFYEQY
j_call: TRBJ2-7
clone_size: -
cdr3_length: 13
d_call: -
v_call: TRBV7-6

cdr3_aa: ASSDLTGGVSGYT
j_call: TRBJ1-2
clone_size: -
cdr3_length: 13
d_call: TRBD1
v_call: TRBV6-1

cdr3_aa: ASSSFGGSYEQY
j_call: TRBJ2-7
clone_size: -
cdr3_length: 12
d_call: -
v_call: TRBV5-4

cdr3_aa: ASTTPGTGSYEQY
j_call: TRBJ2-7
clone_size: -
cdr3_length: 13
d_call: -
v_call: TRBV7-9

cdr3_aa: ASSLGGSGPDVC
j_call: TRBJ2-7
clone_size: once
cdr3_length: 12
d_call: -
v_call: TRBV11-2

cdr3_aa: AWSWNTEAF
j_call: TRBJ1-1
clone_size: -
cdr3_length: 9
d_call: -
v_call: TRBV30

cdr3_aa: AWTSGGNQPQH
j_call: TRBJ1-5
clone_size: -
cdr3_length: 11
d_call: -
v_call: TRBV30

cdr3_aa: ASSYDGGGGYEQY
j_call: TRBJ2-7
clone_size: -
cdr3_length: 13
d_call: -
v_call: TRBV6-5

cdr3_aa: ASSSQPGMYGYT
j_call: TRBJ1-2
clone_size: -
cdr3_length: 12
d_call: -
v_call: TRBV28

cdr3_aa: ASSEAHSSYGYT
j_call: TRBJ1-2
clone_size: -
cdr3_length: 12
d_call: -
v_call: TRBV6-1

cdr3_aa: ASSLGQGYGYT
j_call: TRBJ1-2
clone_size: -
cdr3_length: 11
d_call: TRBD1
v_call: TRBV11-2

cdr3_aa: ASSLGLAGVPGELF
j_call: TRBJ2-2
clone_size: once
cdr3_length: 14
d_call: TRBD2
v_call: TRBV5-1

cdr3_aa: ASSLRDRGPSNSNQPQH
j_call: TRBJ1-5
clone_size: -
cdr3_length: 17
d_call: TRBD1
v_call: TRBV5-1

cdr3_aa: ASSLERDLGNHT
j_call: TRBJ2-7
clone_size: few
cdr3_length: 12
d_call: -
v_call: TRBV11-2

cdr3_aa: ASSQDGAVRTGELF
j_call: TRBJ2-2
clone_size: -
cdr3_length: 14
d_call: -
v_call: TRBV4-1

cdr3_aa: ASSEEGLPGH
j_call: TRBJ1-5
clone_size: -
cdr3_length: 10
d_call: -
v_call: TRBV6-1

cdr3_aa: ASKRGGGSHEQF
j_call: TRBJ2-1
clone_size: -
cdr3_length: 12
d_call: -
v_call: TRBV2

cdr3_aa: ASSASGLATEAF
j_call: TRBJ1-1
clone_size: -
cdr3_length: 12
d_call: -
v_call: TRBV7-8

cdr3_aa: ASSLIQGYEQY
j_call: TRBJ2-7
clone_size: -
cdr3_length: 11
d_call: -
v_call: TRBV27

cdr3_aa: AWSVIRGAGETQY
j_call: TRBJ2-5
clone_size: -
cdr3_length: 13
d_call: -
v_call: TRBV30

cdr3_aa: ASSLAPTGGTEAF
j_call: TRBJ1-1
clone_size: -
cdr3_length: 13
d_call: TRBD1
v_call: TRBV5-1

cdr3_aa: ASSLYPGYGYT
j_call: TRBJ1-2
clone_size: -
cdr3_length: 11
d_call: -
v_call: TRBV27

cdr3_aa: AISLTELNSPLH
j_call: TRBJ1-6
clone_size: -
cdr3_length: 12
d_call: -
v_call: TRBV10-3

cdr3_aa: ASSPNPQGSHEQY
j_call: TRBJ2-7
clone_size: -
cdr3_length: 13
d_call: -
v_call: TRBV5-6

cdr3_aa: ASSDRAGYT
j_call: TRBJ1-2
clone_size: -
cdr3_length: 9
d_call: TRBD1
v_call: TRBV6-6

cdr3_aa: ASSLVDRASGSTIY
j_call: TRBJ1-3
clone_size: -
cdr3_length: 14
d_call: TRBD1
v_call: TRBV7-6

cdr3_aa: ASSYLEGAGYGYT
j_call: TRBJ1-2
clone_size: -
cdr3_length: 13
d_call: TRBD1
v_call: TRBV6-5

cdr3_aa: ASSQGGTGDTEAF
j_call: TRBJ1-1
clone_size: -
cdr3_length: 13
d_call: TRBD1
v_call: TRBV4-2

cdr3_aa: ASSAGARPQH
j_call: TRBJ1-5
clone_size: -
cdr3_length: 10
d_call: -
v_call: TRBV2

cdr3_aa: ASSLEGAPVEGYT
j_call: TRBJ1-2
clone_size: -
cdr3_length: 13
d_call: -
v_call: TRBV7-6

cdr3_aa: ASSLQGGPYNSPLH
j_call: TRBJ1-6
clone_size: -
cdr3_length: 14
d_call: TRBD1
v_call: TRBV28

cdr3_aa: SVHTNTGELF
j_call: TRBJ2-2
clone_size: -
cdr3_length: 10
d_call: -
v_call: TRBV29-1

cdr3_aa: ASSVKSMNTEAF
j_call: TRBJ1-1
clone_size: -
cdr3_length: 12
d_call: -
v_call: TRBV19

cdr3_aa: SVRPGGGYEQY
j_call: TRBJ2-7
clone_size: -
cdr3_length: 11
d_call: TRBD1
v_call: TRBV29-1

cdr3_aa: ASSPTTGHHEQF
j_call: TRBJ2-1
clone_size: few
cdr3_length: 12
d_call: TRBD1
v_call: TRBV10-1